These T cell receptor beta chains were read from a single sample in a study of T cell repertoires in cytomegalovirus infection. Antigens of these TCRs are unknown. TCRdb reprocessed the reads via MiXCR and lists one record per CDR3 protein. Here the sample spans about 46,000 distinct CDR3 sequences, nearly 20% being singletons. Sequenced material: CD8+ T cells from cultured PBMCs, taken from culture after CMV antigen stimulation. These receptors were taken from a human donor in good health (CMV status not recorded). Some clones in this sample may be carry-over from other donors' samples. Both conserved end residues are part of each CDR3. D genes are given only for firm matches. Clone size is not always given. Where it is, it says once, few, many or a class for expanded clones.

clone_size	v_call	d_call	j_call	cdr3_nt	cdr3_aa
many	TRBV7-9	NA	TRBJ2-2	TGTGCCAGCAGCTTAGCCGCCGGGGAGCTGTTTTTT	CASSLAAGELFF
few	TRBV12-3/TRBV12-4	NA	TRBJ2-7	TGTGCCAGCAGTCCAGGGACGTCCGAGCAGTACTTC	CASSPGTSEQYF
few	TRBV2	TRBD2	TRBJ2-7	TGTGCCAGCAGCGGGGGACTAGCGGGAGCCTACGAGCAGTACTTC	CASSGGLAGAYEQYF
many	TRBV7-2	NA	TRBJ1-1	TGTGCCAGCAGCTTATCGGCGTATGATGGCACTGAAGCTTTCTTT	CASSLSAYDGTEAFF
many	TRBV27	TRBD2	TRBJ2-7	TGTGCCAGCAGTTTTAGCGGGAGAACCTACGAGCAGTACTTC	CASSFSGRTYEQYF
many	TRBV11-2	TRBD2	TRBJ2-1	TGTGCCAGCAGCGGCCACGGGACTAGCGGGAGCTCCTACAATGAGCAGTTCTTC	CASSGHGTSGSSYNEQFF
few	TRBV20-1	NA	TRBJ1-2	TGCAGCTTGACGGGGGGCTATGGCTACACCTTC	CSLTGGYGYTF
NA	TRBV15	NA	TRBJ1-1	TGTGCCACCAGCAGAGTTACGGCAGCTGAAGCTTTCTTT	CATSRVTAAEAFF
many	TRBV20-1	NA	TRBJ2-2	TGCAGTGCTAGAAGTTTCCTGGGGAGCACCGGGGAGCTGTTTTTT	CSARSFLGSTGELFF
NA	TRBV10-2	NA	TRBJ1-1	TGCGCCAGCAGTGAGTCAGGGGGGTCCAGAGGAGCTTTCTTT	CASSESGGSRGAFF
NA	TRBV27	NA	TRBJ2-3	TGTGCCAGCGGGCTCGTGGCGTACACAGATACGCAGTATTTT	CASGLVAYTDTQYF
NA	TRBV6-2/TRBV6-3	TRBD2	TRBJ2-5	TGTGCCAGCAGTTACTTTACTAGCGGAGGCAAGACCCAGTACTTC	CASSYFTSGGKTQYF
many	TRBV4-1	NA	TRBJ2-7	TGCGCCAGCAGCCAACAGGGGTACCCCACCTACGAGCAGTACTTC	CASSQQGYPTYEQYF
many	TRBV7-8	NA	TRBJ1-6	TGTGCCAGCAGCTTAGAGGGGCGGACTTCACCCCTCCACTTT	CASSLEGRTSPLHF
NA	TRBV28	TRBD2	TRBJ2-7	TGTGCCAGCAGCCTCGCGGGGGTCTACGAGCAGTACTTC	CASSLAGVYEQYF
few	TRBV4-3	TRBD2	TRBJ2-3	TGCGCCAGCAGCCAAGAGAGTTCGCGGGAGGGCACAGATACGCAGTATTTT	CASSQESSREGTDTQYF
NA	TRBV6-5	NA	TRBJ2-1	TGTGCCAGCAGTTACGGTGTGGGGTTGGTCTTC	CASSYGVGLVF
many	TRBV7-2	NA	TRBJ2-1	TGTGCCAGCAGCGGCTTCTTGGGGGGGCGCACCCATGAGCAGTTCTTC	CASSGFLGGRTHEQFF
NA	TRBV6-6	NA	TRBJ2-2	TGTGCCAGCAGTTCCCTGACCCGTGTGGGGGAGCTGTTTTTT	CASSSLTRVGELFF
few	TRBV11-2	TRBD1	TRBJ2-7	TGTGCCAGCAGCTTAGCCCAGGGGGAAGGCTACGAGCAGTACTTC	CASSLAQGEGYEQYF
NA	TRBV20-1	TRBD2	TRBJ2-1	TGCAGTGCTAGCCAGGGCGGGAGATACAATGAGCAGTTCTTC	CSASQGGRYNEQFF
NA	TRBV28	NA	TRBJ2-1	TGTGCCAGCAGTTTAAGCGTGGAACTACGCAATGAGCAGTTCTTC	CASSLSVELRNEQFF
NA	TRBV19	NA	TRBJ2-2	TGTGCCAGTAAAGGACACCCAAACACCGGGGAGCTGTTTTTT	CASKGHPNTGELFF
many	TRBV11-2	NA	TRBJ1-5	TGTGCCAGCAGCTTCCGGACGGGCCCCGATCAGCCCCAGCATTTT	CASSFRTGPDQPQHF
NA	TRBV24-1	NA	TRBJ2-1	TGTGCCACCAGTGATTCAGCCAGGGACGGGAACAATGAGCAGTTCTTC	CATSDSARDGNNEQFF
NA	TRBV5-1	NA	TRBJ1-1	TGCGCCAGCAGATCGATTCAAGGGGGTGGGTACACTGAAGCTTTCTTT	CASRSIQGGGYTEAFF
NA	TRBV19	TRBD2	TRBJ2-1	TGTGCCAGTAGTATGACCCCCAGCGGGGACCAGTTCTTC	CASSMTPSGDQFF
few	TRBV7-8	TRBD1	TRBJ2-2	TGTGCCAGCAGCTCACCGGGACAGGGATCCACCGGGGAGCTGTTTTTT	CASSSPGQGSTGELFF
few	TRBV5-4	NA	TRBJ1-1	TGTGCCAGCAGCCCTCCACGGGGGAAGAACACTGAAGCTTTCTTT	CASSPPRGKNTEAFF
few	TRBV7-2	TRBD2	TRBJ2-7	TGTGCCAGCTCCTCGGGACTAGCGGGAGACTACGAGCAGTACTTC	CASSSGLAGDYEQYF
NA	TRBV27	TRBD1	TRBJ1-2	TGTGCCAGCAGTTTCGGACAGGGGGTCCATGGCTACACCTTC	CASSFGQGVHGYTF
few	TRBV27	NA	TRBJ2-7	TGTGCCAGCAGTAAAGGGGCCGAGCAGTACTTC	CASSKGAEQYF
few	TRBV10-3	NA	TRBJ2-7	TGTGCCATCAGTGAGTCGGGACAAGTCTACGAGCAGTACTTC	CAISESGQVYEQYF
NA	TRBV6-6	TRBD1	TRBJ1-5	TGTGCCAGCAGTTACTCGATGGGCGACAGGGGCTTCGATCAGCCCCAGCATTTT	CASSYSMGDRGFDQPQHF
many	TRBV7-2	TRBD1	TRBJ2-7	TGTGCCAGCAGTTCTGCCGGGACAGGGTACTACGAGCAGTACTTC	CASSSAGTGYYEQYF
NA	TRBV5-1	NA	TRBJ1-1	TGCGCCAGCAGTCGGGGGCCAGGGGAAGCTTTCTTT	CASSRGPGEAFF
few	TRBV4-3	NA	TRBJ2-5	TGCGCCAGCAGCCAAGGTGCCTTCGAGGAGACCCAGTACTTC	CASSQGAFEETQYF
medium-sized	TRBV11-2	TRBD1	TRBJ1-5	TGTGCCAGCAGCTGGACAGGGGACAATCAGCCCCAGCATTTT	CASSWTGDNQPQHF
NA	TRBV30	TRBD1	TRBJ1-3	TGTGCCTGGATGGACAGGGGTAGGGGAAACACCATATATTTT	CAWMDRGRGNTIYF
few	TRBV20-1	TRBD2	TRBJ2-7	TGCAGTGCTAGAGGCGGGGGGGATGTTTACGAGCAGTACTTC	CSARGGGDVYEQYF
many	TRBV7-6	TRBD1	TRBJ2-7	TGTGCCAGCAGCTTAGGTGGGACAGACTCCTACGAGCAGTACTTC	CASSLGGTDSYEQYF